This T cell receptor beta chain was recorded in a study of shared clonotypes between healthy human individuals (dated by TCRdb to the early 2020s). Some background on the complete study: Two women and a few men aged 18 to 49 years were included in the cohort. For each donor, CD4 naive and CD4 memory were each given three plates, CD8 naive was given two plates, and CD8 memory was given one plate. The study deeply sequenced blood TCR repertoires of 5 or 6 healthy adults to estimate repertoire size and the extent of clonotype sharing between individuals. To increase sequencing depth and limit assay-specific biases, TCR repertoire library preparation and sequencing were carried out by different laboratories using diverse techniques. Each donor's leukapheresis produced roughly between roughly 0.85 and 10 billion PBMCs.

The donors were healthy, HIV-negative adults with no recently reported acute infections or vaccinations. Only Caucasian adults living in Nashville, Tennessee, USA were represented among the donors. CD8 memory samples were composed of magnetically selected CD45RO+ cells combined with CCR7-negative CD45RA+ effector memory (TemRA) cells. Blood was obtained by leukapheresis, after which PBMCs were separated by Ficoll-Histopaque density gradient centrifugation and cryopreserved in liquid nitrogen vapor phase. Analytical flow cytometry was used to check the purity and quantity of each magnetically sorted T cell population. Genomic DNA was isolated from each sorted fraction and quantified by UV absorbance on a Nanodrop 2000c. Note on this clone: Its target antigen remains unknown. No base qualities exist here, and no much larger clone lies one base off it.

TCR CDR3 regions were amplified from genomic DNA by multiplex PCR using the deep immunoSEQ assay. Extracted genomic DNA from each cell subset was distributed evenly across all wells of several immunoSEQ 96-well plates, and each plate was treated as a replicate. For sorted subsets, each replicate PCR was loaded with 150 to 250 ng genomic DNA, equivalent to some 27,000 T cell genomes. The purified libraries were quantified using a Qubit 3.0 fluorometer, sized with a Bioanalyzer 2100, and then quantified again using the KAPA Library Quantification kit. Every immunoSEQ 96-well plate was sequenced on a separate single-read 150-cycle Illumina NextSeq 550 flow cell. The paper's processing steps were these. Because the immunoSEQ output held only junctional sequences and lacked quality scores, the filtering could not match the filtering applied to full-length reads. Sequences were annotated with PyIR, a Python wrapper for IgBLAST v1.9, and V/J genes and CDR3 were assigned using IMGT germline references. Reads with weak V/J assignments (E-value above 1e-6), missing CDR3, stop codons, out-of-frame junctions, or ambiguous translated residues were removed. V3J clonotypes were defined by identical inferred V gene, J gene, and CDR3 amino acid sequence. To compute the percentage overlap between repertoires, the number of shared unique clonotypes was divided by the size of the smaller repertoire. Three approaches were used to assess repertoire richness: RTK rarefaction, the Chao1 estimator, and Recon v2.1 estimates of unobserved clonotypes. OLGA was used to compute generation probabilities for all TCRbeta clonotypes that the gDNA method yielded from a handful of donors. TCRdb took over this immuneACCESS table, retaining in-frame rearrangements with V and J assigned. Such tables are incomplete; in checked studies, under half of the missing clones stem from an unresolved V gene, and the remainder is unexplained. That table gives V, J and clone size, and the DNA gave D and trimming. The sample table lists about 690,000 clones, roughly 88% of them with a count of one. Of the sample, around a third is held by the ten largest clones.

Results and caveats for the whole study, not just this receptor: The small number of donors limited the genetic and exposure-history diversity represented. Only blood was sampled, and tissue TCR repertoires likely differ from those in blood. Pairwise subsampling led to the expectation that sequencing depth would affect the degree of clonotype sharing among donors. Higher generation probabilities were observed for clonotypes shared by all four sorted-subset donors than for non-shared clonotypes. Estimated clonotype richness was generally larger for naive than for memory subsets. Even with the large sequencing depth, rarefaction of the sorted-subset datasets indicated that sequencing was incomplete. Around 5% of naive CD4, 3.5% of naive CD8, around 2.3% of memory CD4, and about 0.4% of memory CD8 clonotypes were shared across several donors.

Trimming costs V 5 bases and J 0 bases, and their ends lie 15 bases apart. The germline V gene provides CDR1 SGHRS and CDR2 YFSETQ. The cysteine opens and the phenylalanine closes a CDR3 of 16 amino acids. Solely the CDR3 DNA is kept, with 48 bases framed from the first base. What was sequenced was memory CD8+ T cells from PBMCs. In light of the paper, this sample's cell subset or site label describes: CD45RO+ cells pooled with CCR7-negative TemRA cells. The sequence is built from TRBV5-1 and TRBJ2-1; TRBD2 is perhaps the D gene, given 6 matching bases. This TCR was sampled from a man between 18 and 29 years old in good health. Some clones in this sample may be carry-over from other donors' samples. The sequenced DNA is TGCGCCAGCAGGGAAGTAGCGGTATTCTCCTACAATGAGCAGTTCTTC. Translation gives CASREVAVFSYNEQFF.